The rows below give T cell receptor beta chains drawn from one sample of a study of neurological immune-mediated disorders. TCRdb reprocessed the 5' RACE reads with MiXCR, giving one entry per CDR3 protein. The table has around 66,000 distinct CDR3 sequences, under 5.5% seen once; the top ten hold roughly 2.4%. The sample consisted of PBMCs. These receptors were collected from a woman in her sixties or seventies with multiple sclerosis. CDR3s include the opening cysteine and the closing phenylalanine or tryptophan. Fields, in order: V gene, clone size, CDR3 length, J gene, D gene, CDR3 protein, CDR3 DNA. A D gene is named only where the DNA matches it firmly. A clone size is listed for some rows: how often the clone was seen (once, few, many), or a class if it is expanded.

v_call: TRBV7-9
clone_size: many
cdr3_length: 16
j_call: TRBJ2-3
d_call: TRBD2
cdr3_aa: CASSLGAGVRTDTQYF
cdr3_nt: TGTGCCAGCAGCTTAGGAGCGGGAGTCCGGACAGATACGCAGTATTTT

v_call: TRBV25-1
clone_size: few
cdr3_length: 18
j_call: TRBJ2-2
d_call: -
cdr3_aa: CASSELKFPDPNTGELFF
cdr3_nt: TGTGCCAGCAGTGAACTCAAGTTCCCGGACCCTAACACCGGGGAGCTGTTTTTT

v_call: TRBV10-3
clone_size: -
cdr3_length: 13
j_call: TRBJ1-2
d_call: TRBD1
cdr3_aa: CAIRTGGAHGYTF
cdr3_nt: TGTGCCATCAGAACAGGGGGCGCCCATGGCTACACCTTC

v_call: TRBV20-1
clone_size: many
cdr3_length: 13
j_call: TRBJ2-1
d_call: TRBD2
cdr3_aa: CSAGGVSDNEQFF
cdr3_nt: TGCAGTGCCGGGGGGGTCTCCGACAATGAGCAGTTCTTC

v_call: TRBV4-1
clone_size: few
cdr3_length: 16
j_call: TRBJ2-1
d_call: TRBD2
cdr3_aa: CASSHSGTNGRNEQFF
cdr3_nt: TGCGCCAGCAGCCACTCCGGGACTAATGGTCGCAATGAGCAGTTCTTC

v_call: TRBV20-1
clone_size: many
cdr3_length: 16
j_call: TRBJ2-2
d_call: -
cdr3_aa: CSAAPDRAKNTGELFF
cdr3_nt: TGCAGTGCTGCACCGGACAGAGCCAAGAACACCGGGGAGCTGTTTTTT

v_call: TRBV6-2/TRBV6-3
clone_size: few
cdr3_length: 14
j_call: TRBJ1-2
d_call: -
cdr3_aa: CASSYRGANYGYTF
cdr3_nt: TGTGCCAGCAGTTACAGGGGAGCTAACTATGGCTACACCTTC

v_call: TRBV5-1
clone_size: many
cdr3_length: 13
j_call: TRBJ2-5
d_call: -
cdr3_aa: CASSWTASETQYF
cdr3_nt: TGCGCCAGCAGCTGGACCGCGTCAGAGACCCAGTACTTC

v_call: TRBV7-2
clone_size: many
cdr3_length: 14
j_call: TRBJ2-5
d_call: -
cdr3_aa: CASSLAGRGETQYF
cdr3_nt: TGTGCCAGCAGCTTAGCCGGGAGAGGAGAGACCCAGTACTTC

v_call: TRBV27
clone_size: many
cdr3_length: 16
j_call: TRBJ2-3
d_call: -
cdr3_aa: CASSLLSGTRTDTQYF
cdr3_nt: TGTGCCAGCAGTCTCCTCAGCGGAACCCGCACAGATACGCAGTATTTT

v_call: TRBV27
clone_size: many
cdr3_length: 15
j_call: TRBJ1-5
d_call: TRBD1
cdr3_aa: CASSSLDRAGQPQHF
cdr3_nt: TGTGCCAGCAGTTCACTAGACAGGGCCGGTCAGCCCCAGCATTTT

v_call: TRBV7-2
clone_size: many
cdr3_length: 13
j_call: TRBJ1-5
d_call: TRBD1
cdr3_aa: CASSATRDSPQHF
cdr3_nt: TGTGCCAGCAGCGCAACCAGGGACAGCCCCCAGCATTTT

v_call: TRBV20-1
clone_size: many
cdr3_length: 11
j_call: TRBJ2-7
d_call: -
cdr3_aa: CSATLFVEQYF
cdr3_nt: TGCAGTGCTACCCTGTTTGTCGAGCAGTACTTC

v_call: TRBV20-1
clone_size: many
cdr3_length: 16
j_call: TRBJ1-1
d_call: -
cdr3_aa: CSARDRLRQRNTEAFF
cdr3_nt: TGCAGTGCTAGAGATCGGCTCCGTCAGCGGAACACTGAAGCTTTCTTT

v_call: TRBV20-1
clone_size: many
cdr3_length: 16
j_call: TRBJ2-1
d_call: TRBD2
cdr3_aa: CSARVPHSGSRDEQFF
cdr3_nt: TGCAGTGCTAGGGTTCCCCATAGCGGGAGTCGTGATGAGCAGTTCTTC

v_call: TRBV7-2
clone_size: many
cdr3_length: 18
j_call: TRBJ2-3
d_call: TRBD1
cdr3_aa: CASSLNSGTGGRTDTQYF
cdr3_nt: TGTGCCAGCAGCTTAAATAGTGGGACAGGGGGCCGGACGGATACGCAGTATTTT

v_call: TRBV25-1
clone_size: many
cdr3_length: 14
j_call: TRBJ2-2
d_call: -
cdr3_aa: CASSITSGTGELFF
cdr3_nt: TGTGCCAGCAGTATAACAAGCGGCACCGGGGAGCTGTTTTTT

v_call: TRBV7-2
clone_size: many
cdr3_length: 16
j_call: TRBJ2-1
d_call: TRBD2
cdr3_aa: CASSLGGRPSYNEQFF
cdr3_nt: TGTGCCAGCAGCTTAGGCGGGAGGCCCTCTTACAATGAGCAGTTCTTC

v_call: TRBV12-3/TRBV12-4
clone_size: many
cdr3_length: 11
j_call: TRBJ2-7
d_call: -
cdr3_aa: CASMKGHEQYF
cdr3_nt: TGTGCCAGCATGAAGGGGCACGAGCAGTACTTC

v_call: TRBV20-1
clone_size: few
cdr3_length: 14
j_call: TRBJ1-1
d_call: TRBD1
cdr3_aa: CSAGSGTGMTEAFF
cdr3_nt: TGCAGTGCTGGGTCCGGGACAGGGATGACTGAAGCTTTCTTT

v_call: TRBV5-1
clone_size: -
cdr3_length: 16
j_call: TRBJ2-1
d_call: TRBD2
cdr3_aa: CASSLQGLAGNNEQFF
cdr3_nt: TGCGCCAGCAGCTTACAGGGACTAGCGGGAAACAATGAGCAGTTCTTC

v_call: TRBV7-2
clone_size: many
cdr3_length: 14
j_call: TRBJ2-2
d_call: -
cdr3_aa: CASSLGSVSGELFF
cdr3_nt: TGTGCCAGCAGCTTAGGTAGTGTCTCCGGGGAGCTGTTTTTT

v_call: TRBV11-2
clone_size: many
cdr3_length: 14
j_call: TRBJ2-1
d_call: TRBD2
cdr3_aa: CASSITLAGDEQFF
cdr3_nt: TGTGCCAGCAGCATCACACTAGCGGGAGATGAGCAGTTCTTC

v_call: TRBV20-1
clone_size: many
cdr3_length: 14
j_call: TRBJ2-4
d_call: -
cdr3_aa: CSARRGLAKNIQYF
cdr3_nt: TGCAGTGCTAGAAGGGGCCTAGCCAAAAACATTCAGTACTTC

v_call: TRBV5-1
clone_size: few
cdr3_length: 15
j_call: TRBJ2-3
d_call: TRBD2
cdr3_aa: CASVEREALTDTQYF
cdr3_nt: TGCGCCAGCGTCGAGCGGGAGGCCCTCACAGATACGCAGTATTTT

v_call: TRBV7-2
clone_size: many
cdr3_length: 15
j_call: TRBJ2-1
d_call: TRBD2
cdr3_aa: CASSLDLAGLNEQFF
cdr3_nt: TGTGCCAGCAGCTTAGATCTAGCGGGTCTAAATGAGCAGTTCTTC

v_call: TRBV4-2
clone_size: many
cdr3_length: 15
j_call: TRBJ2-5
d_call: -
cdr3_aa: CASSQELSGMETQYF
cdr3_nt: TGTGCCAGCAGCCAAGAACTTTCGGGAATGGAGACCCAGTACTTC

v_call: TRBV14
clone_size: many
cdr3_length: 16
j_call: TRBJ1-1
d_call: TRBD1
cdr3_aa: CASSRRTGTANTEAFF
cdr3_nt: TGTGCCAGCAGCCGCAGAACAGGGACAGCGAACACTGAAGCTTTCTTT

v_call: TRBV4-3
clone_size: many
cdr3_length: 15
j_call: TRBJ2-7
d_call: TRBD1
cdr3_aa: CASSQGATGSYEQYF
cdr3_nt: TGCGCCAGCAGCCAAGGGGCGACAGGGTCCTACGAGCAGTACTTC

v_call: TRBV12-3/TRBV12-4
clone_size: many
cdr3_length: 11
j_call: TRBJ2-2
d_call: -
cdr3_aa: CASREAGELFF
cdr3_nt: TGTGCCAGCAGGGAGGCCGGGGAGCTGTTTTTT

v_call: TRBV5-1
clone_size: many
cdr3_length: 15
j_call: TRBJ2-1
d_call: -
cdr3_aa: CASTIDGGNHNEQFF
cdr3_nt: TGCGCCAGCACCATAGATGGCGGTAACCACAATGAGCAGTTCTTC

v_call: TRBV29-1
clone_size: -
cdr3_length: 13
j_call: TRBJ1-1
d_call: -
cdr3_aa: CSVGLTMNTEAFF
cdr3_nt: TGCAGCGTGGGACTGACCATGAACACTGAAGCTTTCTTT

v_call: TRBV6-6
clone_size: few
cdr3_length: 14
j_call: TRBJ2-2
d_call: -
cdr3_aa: CASSYENGPGELFF
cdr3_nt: TGTGCCAGCAGTTATGAGAATGGGCCCGGGGAGCTGTTTTTT

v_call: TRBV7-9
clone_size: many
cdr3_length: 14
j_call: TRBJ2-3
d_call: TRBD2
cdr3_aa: CASSATSGTDTQYF
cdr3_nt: TGTGCCAGCAGCGCTACTAGCGGCACAGATACGCAGTATTTT

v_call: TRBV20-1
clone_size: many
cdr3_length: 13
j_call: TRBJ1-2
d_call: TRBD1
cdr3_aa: CSCQGAANYGYTF
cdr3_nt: TGCAGTTGCCAGGGGGCGGCTAACTATGGCTACACCTTC

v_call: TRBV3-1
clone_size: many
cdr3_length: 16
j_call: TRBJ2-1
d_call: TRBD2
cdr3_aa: CASSQEPAGGNNEQFF
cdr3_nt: TGTGCCAGCAGCCAAGAGCCAGCGGGAGGTAATAATGAGCAGTTCTTC

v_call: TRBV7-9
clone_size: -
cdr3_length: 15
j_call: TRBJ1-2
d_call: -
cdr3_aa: CASSLVQGPTYGYTF
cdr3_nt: TGTGCCAGCAGCTTAGTCCAGGGCCCTACCTATGGCTACACCTTC

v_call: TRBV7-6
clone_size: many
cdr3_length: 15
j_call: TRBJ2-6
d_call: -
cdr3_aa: CASSLGQPGVEALTF
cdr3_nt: TGTGCCAGCAGCTTAGGCCAGCCTGGGGTAGAGGCCCTGACTTTC

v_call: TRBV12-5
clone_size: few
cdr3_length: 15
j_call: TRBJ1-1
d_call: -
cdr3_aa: CASGLLKPRTVEAFF
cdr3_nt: TGTGCTAGTGGCCTACTCAAACCTAGGACAGTTGAAGCTTTCTTT

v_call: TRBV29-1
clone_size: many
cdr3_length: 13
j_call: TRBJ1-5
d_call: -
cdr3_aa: CSVGMGGERPQHF
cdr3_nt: TGCAGCGTAGGAATGGGAGGTGAGCGGCCCCAGCATTTT

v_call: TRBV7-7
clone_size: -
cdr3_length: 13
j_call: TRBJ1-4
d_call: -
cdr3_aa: CASSLGVGEKLFF
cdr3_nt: TGTGCCAGCAGCTTGGGCGTGGGTGAAAAACTGTTTTTT

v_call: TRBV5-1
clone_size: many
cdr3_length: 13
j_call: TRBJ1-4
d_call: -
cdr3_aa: CASSLGHNEKLFF
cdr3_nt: TGCGCCAGCAGCTTGGGACATAATGAAAAACTGTTTTTT

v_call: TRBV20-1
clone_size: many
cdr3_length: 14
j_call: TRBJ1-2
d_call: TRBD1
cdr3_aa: CSAAHNQGAGGYTF
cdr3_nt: TGCAGTGCTGCCCATAACCAGGGGGCGGGAGGCTACACCTTC

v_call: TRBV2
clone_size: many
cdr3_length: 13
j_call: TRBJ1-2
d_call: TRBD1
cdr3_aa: CASSKQGAHGYTF
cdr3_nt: TGTGCCAGCAGTAAACAGGGGGCCCATGGCTACACCTTC

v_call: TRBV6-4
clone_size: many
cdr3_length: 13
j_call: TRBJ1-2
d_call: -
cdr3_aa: CASSPTGSHGYTF
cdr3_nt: TGTGCCAGCAGTCCAACAGGGTCCCATGGCTACACCTTC

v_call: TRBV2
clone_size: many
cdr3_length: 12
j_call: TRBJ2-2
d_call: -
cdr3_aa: CATSRDTGELFF
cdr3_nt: TGTGCCACCTCCCGGGACACCGGGGAGCTGTTTTTT

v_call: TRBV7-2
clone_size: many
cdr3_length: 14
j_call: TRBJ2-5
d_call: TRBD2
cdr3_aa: CASSLSGRGETQYF
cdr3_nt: TGTGCCAGCAGCTTAAGCGGGAGGGGAGAGACCCAGTACTTC

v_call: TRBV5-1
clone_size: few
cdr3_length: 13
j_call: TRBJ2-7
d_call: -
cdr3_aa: CASSSASSYEQYF
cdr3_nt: TGCGCCAGCAGCTCCGCTAGCTCCTACGAGCAGTACTTC

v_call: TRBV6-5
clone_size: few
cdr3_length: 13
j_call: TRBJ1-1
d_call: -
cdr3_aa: CASSAQVNTEAFF
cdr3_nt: TGTGCCAGCAGTGCACAGGTGAACACTGAAGCTTTCTTT

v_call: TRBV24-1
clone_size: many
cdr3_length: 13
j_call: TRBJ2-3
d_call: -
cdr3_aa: CATSDGTTDTQYF
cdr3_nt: TGTGCCACCAGTGACGGAACCACAGATACGCAGTATTTT